A single sample gave rise to the 26 T cell receptor beta chains below, sequenced in a study of shared clonotypes between healthy human individuals. CD45RO-negative, CCR7-selected cells formed the naive CD8 fraction, which excluded terminally differentiated effector memory CD45RA+ cells. Sequenced by immunoSEQ multiplex PCR; TCRdb stores in-frame clones only, minus some. Of roughly 600,000 clones in the sample, 95% to 98% were seen once. The specimen was naive CD8+ T cells sorted from blood. The receptor source for this set is a man aged 30-40 years in good health.

The chain is built from TRBV10-3 and TRBJ2-5; no definite D call. This CDR3 contains 14 residues. Trimming removed 3 bases from V and 7 bases from J, with 15 bases in between. In germline, CDR1 is ENHRY, CDR2 SYGVKD. This CDR3 reads CAISDAVEWGTQYF. In nucleotides, the CDR3 is TGTGCCATCAGTGACGCCGTGGAGTGGGGGACCCAGTACTTC.

This chain joins TRBV10-2 and TRBJ2-7; maybe TRBD2 (6 bases). There are 13 residues in the CDR3. Germline V gene data show CDR1 as WSHSY and CDR2 as SAAADI. V was trimmed by 8 bases and J by 2 bases, leaving 13 bases between them. CDR3 protein: CASSSGEAYEQYF. The DNA of the CDR3 is TGCGCCAGCTCTTCGGGGGAGGCCTACGAGCAGTACTTC.

The genes are TRBV7-6 and TRBJ2-5, with D hard to call. The CDR3 contains 12 residues. Trimming stripped 3 bases from V and 3 bases from J, with 5 bases between. In germline, CDR1 is SGHVS, CDR2 FNYEAQ. The CDR3 DNA sequence: TGTGCCAGCAGCTTCCTGGAAGAGACCCAGTACTTC. It encodes CASSFLEETQYF. Using reference TRBV7-6 and TRBJ2-5 for the parts outside the CDR3, the full variable domain is GAGVSQSPRYKVTKRGQDVALRCDPISGHVSLYWYRQALGQGPEFLTYFNYEAQQDKSGLPNDRFSAERPEGSISTLTIQRTEQRDSAMYRCASSFLEETQYFGPGTRLLVL.

The rearrangement uses TRBV6-6 and TRBJ2-7; no clear D. The germline gives CDR1 MNHNY, CDR2 SVGAGI (reference sequence). Trimming shortened V by 0 bases and J by 5 bases, and 14 bases separated the two germline ends. This CDR3 contains 15 residues. The CDR3 sequence: CASSYSNRAVDEQYF. The CDR3 nucleotides read TGTGCCAGCAGTTACTCTAATAGAGCCGTCGACGAGCAGTACTTC.

This sequence joins TRBV7-9 and TRBJ1-5; tentative D call: TRBD1 (5 bases). CDR3 length: 14 residues. Trimming removed 5 bases at V and 4 bases at J, with 12 bases between. CDR1 is SEHNR, CDR2 FQNEAQ, per germline (reference sequence). For the CDR3, the DNA is TGTGCCAGCAGCCCCTGGGGGAGTAATCAGCCCCAGCATTTT. Protein: CASSPWGSNQPQHF.

The chain uses TRBV7-9 and TRBJ2-2, with D perhaps TRBD1 (5 bases). Trimming pared 4 bases from V and 4 bases from J, leaving 10 bases between. This CDR3 is 14 amino acids long. Germline CDR1 SEHNR, CDR2 FQNEAQ (reference sequence). DNA for the CDR3: TGTGCCAGCAGCTCACCAGGGATCACCGGGGAGCTGTTTTTT. Translated: CASSSPGITGELFF.

V and J are TRBV28 and TRBJ2-3, with 9 bases lining up with TRBD2. Germline CDR1 is MDHEN and CDR2 is SYDVKM. The CDR3 has 18 amino acids. Losses at the gene ends were 4 bases for V and 0 bases for J; bases not matched to a gene: 11. CDR3 region: CASSSLTQLAGSTDTQYF. The CDR3 coding sequence is TGTGCCAGCAGTTCCTTGACTCAACTAGCGGGCAGCACAGATACGCAGTATTTT.

As DNA, the CDR3 is TGTGCCAGCTCACCACGGGACAGGCCCCCGGGAGTCGGAAACACTGAAGCTTTCTTT. It encodes CASSPRDRPPGVGNTEAFF. This sequence joins TRBV18 and TRBJ1-1; 8 bases are a match to TRBD1. The CDR3 sequence is 19 residues long. J was trimmed by 2 bases and V by 1 base; bases with no gene match: 15. Germline V lookup: CDR1 KGHSH, CDR2 LQKENI. The full variable domain, completed using reference TRBV18 and TRBJ1-1, is NAGVMQNPRHLVRRRGQEARLRCSPMKGHSHVYWYRQLPEEGLKFMVYLQKENIIDESGMPKERFSAEFPKEGPSILRIQQVVRGDSAAYFCASSPRDRPPGVGNTEAFFGQGTRLTVV.

V and J are TRBV29-1 and TRBJ1-1, with 9 bases matching TRBD1. With 5 bases clipped from V and 5 bases from J, the junction kept 9 bases outside the gene matches. The length of the CDR3 is 14 residues. Per germline, CDR1 SQVTM and CDR2 ANQGSEA. The CDR3 is CSVKGQGGRTEAFF. CDR3 nucleotide sequence: TGCAGCGTTAAGGGACAGGGTGGTAGGACTGAAGCTTTCTTT.

The chain employs TRBV27 and TRBJ2-4; D possibly corresponds to TRBD2 (5 bases). V shed 6 bases and J shed 8 bases, with 11 bases lying between them. Germline V gene lookup returns CDR1 MNHEY and CDR2 SMNVEV (reference sequence). The CDR3 spans 12 residues. DNA of the CDR3: TGTGCCAGCAGGAAACACGGGGACATTCAGTACTTC. As protein: CASRKHGDIQYF.

This clone has a single count. The chain has TRBV27 and TRBJ1-5; D gene ambiguous. The CDR3 is 13 amino acids. CDR1 is MNHEY and CDR2 is SMNVEV in the germline V gene (reference sequence). The germline V and J ends were trimmed by 6 bases and 3 bases, with 9 bases remaining between them. This CDR3 is CASSPINNQPQHF. CDR3 coding DNA: TGTGCCAGCAGCCCCATAAACAATCAGCCCCAGCATTTT.

The chain carries TRBV2 and TRBJ1-4, with D tentatively TRBD1 (6 bases). CDR1 and CDR2 (germline): SNHLY, FYNNEI. V was shortened by 1 base and J by 5 bases, with 17 bases between the two germline ends. This CDR3 comprises 17 residues. This chain's CDR3 is CASSEEGVQGGNEKLFF. CDR3 sequence (DNA): TGTGCCAGCAGTGAAGAGGGGGTTCAAGGGGGAAATGAAAAACTGTTTTTT.

This clone was picked up one time. The rearrangement uses TRBV29-1 and TRBJ2-1, with a weak D call TRBD2 (6 bases). V lost 7 bases to trimming and J lost 8 bases, with 15 bases between them. CDR1 SQVTM and CDR2 ANQGSEA come from the germline V gene. This CDR3 comprises 12 residues. The CDR3 is CSGSREFDEQFF. CDR3 nucleotides: TGCAGCGGGTCCCGGGAGTTCGATGAGCAGTTCTTC.

The chain couples TRBV11-2 to TRBJ2-7; 10 positions agree with TRBD2. CDR1 and CDR2 from the germline V gene are SGHAT and FQNNGV. The CDR3 spans 15 residues. V trimming: 4 bases; J trimming: 2 bases; junction bases outside the gene matches: 5. This CDR3 is CASSSTSGKTYEQYF. The CDR3, as DNA: TGTGCCAGCAGCTCTACTAGCGGGAAAACCTACGAGCAGTACTTC.

About this clone itself: The DNA is left out, because the CDR3 cannot be placed on it with certainty; the CDR3 is given as TCRdb lists it. CDR3 loop: CASSSSGNGVNEQYF. The chain employs TRBV6-5 and TRBJ2-7; the D call TRBD2 from the table was never checked on the DNA. The germline V gene has CDR1 MNHEY and CDR2 SVGAGI. Counting both end residues, the CDR3 totals 15 amino acids.

V usage is TRBV7-9 and J usage is TRBJ2-3, with D possibly TRBD1 on 5 matching bases. CDR3 length equals 14 residues. Germline V gene lookup returns CDR1 SEHNR and CDR2 FQNEAQ (reference sequence). Trimming stripped 3 bases from V and 0 bases from J, with 7 bases between. The CDR3 DNA sequence: TGTGCCAGCAGCTTGGCAGGGAGCACAGATACGCAGTATTTT. This translates into CASSLAGSTDTQYF.

Only one count was recorded for this clone. This rearrangement joins TRBV27 to TRBJ2-3; 7 bases are a match to TRBD2. Looked up from germline, CDR1 is MNHEY and CDR2 is SMNVEV (reference sequence). V shed 2 bases, J shed 2 bases, and the junction held 7 bases outside the gene matches. The CDR3 runs to 16 residues. Here the CDR3 DNA reads TGTGCCAGCAGTTTACTAAGAGCGGGACTCACAGATACGCAGTATTTT. This sequence encodes CASSLLRAGLTDTQYF.

The chain recombines TRBV29-1 with TRBJ2-7, with D perhaps TRBD1 (5 bases). With 1 base removed from V and 2 bases from J, the gap between germline ends came to 15 bases. Germline CDR1 reads SQVTM; CDR2 reads ANQGSEA. The CDR3 covers 15 residues. CDR3 in DNA: TGCAGCGTTGAAGTGCAGGGTTCACGGGCCTACGAGCAGTACTTC. As protein: CSVEVQGSRAYEQYF.

The rearrangement uses TRBV27 and TRBJ1-5; D not certain. V was cut by 2 bases and J by 2 bases, with 10 bases left in between. The CDR3 runs 15 residues. From germline, CDR1 is MNHEY and CDR2 SMNVEV (reference sequence). For the CDR3, the DNA is TGTGCCAGCAGTTTAGGGCAGACACGCAATCAGCCCCAGCATTTT. Protein sequence: CASSLGQTRNQPQHF.

This chain joins TRBV13 and TRBJ2-1; possible D gene TRBD1, 9 bases. Germline assignment: CDR1 PRHDT and CDR2 FYEKMQ (reference sequence). Between the trimmed V and J ends, which lost 5 bases and 3 bases, there was a span of 17 bases. This CDR3 comprises 16 residues. CDR3 protein: CASSPGGTGNYNEQFF. CDR3 DNA: TGTGCCAGCAGCCCGGGAGGGACAGGGAACTACAATGAGCAGTTCTTC.

The J gene is TRBJ2-7, the V gene TRBV7-2; 8 bases map to TRBD2. V was pared by 3 bases and J by 2 bases, with 3 bases of the junction left unmatched. Per germline, CDR1 SGHTA and CDR2 FQGNSA. This CDR3 has 14 residues. The CDR3 region has the DNA TGTGCCAGCAGCTTGGGAGCGGGAGCCTACGAGCAGTACTTC. Translating it yields CASSLGAGAYEQYF.

This chain links TRBV6-4 with TRBJ1-1; tentative D call: TRBD1 (6 bases). V was shortened by 5 bases and J by 6 bases, with 19 bases between the two germline ends. This CDR3 contains 15 residues. Germline V CDR1 and CDR2: MRHNA, SNTAGT. The CDR3 sequence is CASSWKTGSSAEAFF. Written as DNA, the CDR3 is TGTGCCAGCAGTTGGAAAACAGGGAGTAGCGCTGAAGCTTTCTTT.

The chain combines TRBV7-6 with TRBJ2-1, with D unclear. The CDR3 covers 16 residues. With 4 bases removed from V and 3 bases from J, the gap between germline ends came to 16 bases. The germline gives CDR1 SGHVS, CDR2 FNYEAQ. DNA for the CDR3: TGTGCCAGCAGCTCCTCCTCGACTTTAGGCTACAATGAGCAGTTCTTC. The encoded protein is CASSSSSTLGYNEQFF.

The V and J genes are TRBV7-6 and TRBJ2-3; D may correspond to TRBD1 or TRBD2 (5 bases each). V was shortened by 1 base and J by 2 bases, with 13 bases between the two germline ends. Per germline, CDR1 SGHVS and CDR2 FNYEAQ. The CDR3 covers 16 residues. CDR3 in amino acids: CASSLDRGGPTDTQYF. The CDR3, as DNA: TGTGCCAGCAGCTTAGATCGGGGCGGGCCCACAGATACGCAGTATTTT.

The chain links TRBV27 to TRBJ2-7; TRBD2 is a possible D gene (6 bases). The germline V gene encodes CDR1 MNHEY and CDR2 SMNVEV (reference sequence). V was trimmed by 1 base and J by 6 bases, leaving 19 bases between them. This CDR3 has 16 residues. CDR3: CASSLFFRRGQGEQYF. In nucleotides, the CDR3 is TGTGCCAGCAGTTTATTTTTTCGGCGGGGTCAAGGCGAGCAGTACTTC.

This rearrangement joins TRBV11-2 to TRBJ2-2; TRBD2 matches 8 bases. The junction had 8 bases not matched to a gene; V was cut back by 5 bases and J by 3 bases. CDR1 SGHAT and CDR2 FQNNGV come from the germline V gene. CDR3 length: 16 amino acids. Written as DNA, the CDR3 is TGTGCCAGCAGCCCGGGGCGGGAGGACGACACCGGGGAGCTGTTTTTT. Protein product: CASSPGREDDTGELFF.